The 24 T cell receptor beta chains presented below share a single source sample, sequenced in a study of blood T cell repertoires in COVID-19. TCRdb keeps only in-frame clones here, not all; method: immunoSEQ multiplex PCR. The sample yields almost 200,000 clones, about 76% seen once. The sequencing sample was made of peripheral blood. The receptors shown here come from a woman between 35 and 50 years old with COVID-19, enrolled during active disease.

The chain couples TRBV11-2 to TRBJ1-2; the match to TRBD1 covers 9 bases. With V trimmed by 4 bases and J by 3 bases, 6 bases remained unmatched. Germline-derived CDR1 and CDR2 are SGHAT and FQNNGV. The CDR3 runs 15 residues. The DNA of the CDR3 is TGTGCCAGCAGCTCGTGGGACAGGGAGGACTATGGCTACACCTTC. It encodes CASSSWDREDYGYTF.

This chain joins TRBV6-5 and TRBJ2-3; 8 nucleotides align to TRBD2. V trimming: 2 bases; J trimming: 4 bases; junction bases outside the gene matches: 5. The CDR3 loop spans 15 amino acids. The germline V gene encodes CDR1 MNHEY and CDR2 SVGAGI. The chain's CDR3 is CASSYLSGTADTQYF. The CDR3 DNA reads TGTGCCAGCAGTTACCTTAGCGGGACCGCAGATACGCAGTATTTT.

The chain has TRBV30 and TRBJ1-4; D remains ambiguous. The germline V gene encodes CDR1 GTSNPN and CDR2 SVGIG (reference sequence). With 1 base removed from V and 3 bases from J, the gap between germline ends came to 18 bases. This CDR3 is built from 17 residues. The CDR3 region is CAWSDDTETWANEKLFF. The CDR3 DNA follows: TGTGCCTGGAGTGACGATACGGAGACCTGGGCTAATGAAAAACTGTTTTTT.

The V call is TRBV9, the J call TRBJ1-2, with D perhaps matching TRBD1 (5 bases). Looked up from germline, CDR1 is SGDLS and CDR2 is YYNGEE. The V and J ends lost 1 base and 0 bases respectively, with 19 bases between them. This CDR3 spans 18 amino acids. The CDR3 coding sequence is TGTGCCAGCAGCGTATCGACAGCGCCCATAGACTCTAACTATGGCTACACCTTC. Its protein product is CASSVSTAPIDSNYGYTF.

This clone was counted many times. The gene calls are TRBV5-1 and TRBJ1-6, with 10 bases identical to TRBD1. Losses at the gene ends were 0 bases for V and 8 bases for J; bases not matched to a gene: 2. The CDR3 is made up of 15 amino acids. The germline CDR1 and CDR2 sequences are SGHRS and YFSETQ. In DNA, the CDR3 is TGCGCCAGCAGCTTGGGGGACAGGGGATATTCACCCCTCCACTTT. This translates into CASSLGDRGYSPLHF.

V and J are TRBV5-1 and TRBJ2-7, with 9 bases lining up with TRBD1. This CDR3 is built from 15 residues. Germline CDR1 and CDR2: SGHRS and YFSETQ. V gave up 4 bases and J gave up 5 bases; unmatched junction bases: 10. The CDR3 spells CASSLGQGPSDEQYF. The CDR3 DNA reads TGCGCCAGCAGCCTCGGACAGGGGCCATCAGACGAGCAGTACTTC.

V usage is TRBV2 and J usage is TRBJ1-4; 7 bases align to TRBD1. J was trimmed by 7 bases and V by 7 bases; bases with no gene match: 21. CDR1 and CDR2 (germline): SNHLY, FYNNEI. The CDR3 loop spans 18 amino acids. The CDR3 DNA reads TGTGCCAGCACCTCACTAGGGGGCAGCGGTACCCTTCGTGAAAAACTGTTTTTT. The encoded protein is CASTSLGGSGTLREKLFF. Drawing the rest from reference TRBV2 and TRBJ1-4, the complete variable domain is EPEVTQTPSHQVTQMGQEVILRCVPISNHLYFYWYRQILGQKVEFLVSFYNNEISEKSEIFDDQFSVERPDGSNFTLKIRSTKLEDSAMYFCASTSLGGSGTLREKLFFGSGTQLSVL.

The CDR3 reads CASTRGQTNTEAFF. The CDR3 nucleotides read TGTGCCAGTACCCGAGGACAGACGAACACTGAAGCTTTCTTT. The chain links TRBV19 to TRBJ1-1, with D maybe TRBD1 (6 bases). This CDR3 is built from 14 residues. The ends were cut back, 7 bases at V and 1 base at J, with 13 bases in the middle. Germline lookup yields CDR1 LNHDA and CDR2 SQIVND (reference sequence).

The V call is TRBV7-2, the J call TRBJ1-2; TRBD1 might be the D (6 bases). Trimming removed 5 bases at V and 6 bases at J, with 19 bases between. The germline CDR1 and CDR2 sequences are SGHTA and FQGNSA. The CDR3 is made up of 15 amino acids. The CDR3 DNA follows: TGTGCCAGCAGCGTAGGGGGGGGGCAGGGAAATGGCTACACCTTC. It yields the protein CASSVGGGQGNGYTF.

The chain joins TRBV5-1 to TRBJ2-5; 7 bases fit TRBD2. The CDR3 contains 16 residues. In germline, CDR1 is SGHRS, CDR2 YFSETQ. V lost 4 bases and J lost 4; bases outside the gene matches: 13. CDR3 DNA: TGCGCCAGCAGCCCAACGGTCGGGGGGTTGGGAGAGACCCAGTACTTC. Translating gives CASSPTVGGLGETQYF.

The chain is built from TRBV12-3 or TRBV12-4 and TRBJ2-3; tentative D call: TRBD2 (6 bases). The CDR3 loop spans 13 amino acids. V gave up 3 bases and J gave up 4 bases, with 8 bases separating them. CDR3 nucleotide sequence: TGTGCCAGCAGTTTCGGGGGTCCAGATACGCAGTATTTT. Translated: CASSFGGPDTQYF.

CDR3 bases: TGCGCCAGCAGCCCGGGGACTAGCGGGAGGTTGGGTGGCGAGCAGTACTTC. It specifies CASSPGTSGRLGGEQYF. The chain recombines TRBV5-1 with TRBJ2-7; 15 positions agree with TRBD2. The germline CDR1 and CDR2 sequences are SGHRS and YFSETQ. This CDR3 has 17 amino acids. The trim removed 4 bases at V and 6 bases at J, leaving 11 bases unmatched.

This clone has more than one count but fewer than ten. The CDR3 sequence is CASSLYQGSEAFF. CDR3 nucleotides: TGTGCCAGCAGCCTTTACCAGGGCTCTGAAGCTTTCTTT. The V and J genes are TRBV5-8 and TRBJ1-1, with a tentative D call TRBD1 (5 bases). Per germline, CDR1 SGHTS and CDR2 YDEGEE. Trimming removed 4 bases at V and 6 bases at J, with 13 bases between. The CDR3 length is 13 residues.

The V call is TRBV7-9, the J call TRBJ1-1; D is undetermined. Germline-derived CDR1 and CDR2 are SEHNR and FQNEAQ (reference sequence). CDR3 size: 12 residues. Trimming left V 5 bases short and J 2 bases short, with 6 bases between. The CDR3 region has the DNA TGTGCCAGCAGCCCACTTAACACTGAAGCTTTCTTT. Translated: CASSPLNTEAFF.

The chain carries TRBV7-2 and TRBJ1-4, with D perhaps matching TRBD1 (5 bases). The V gene lost 5 bases and the J gene lost 8 bases, with 15 bases spanning the gap. Germline CDR1 is SGHTA and CDR2 is FQGNSA. The CDR3 contains 14 residues. CDR3 bases: TGTGCCAGCAGCCGCAGGGAATTGGACGAAAAACTGTTTTTT. Protein: CASSRRELDEKLFF.

CDR3 sequence: CASSPTGGDSYNEQFF. In DNA form, the CDR3 reads TGTGCCAGCAGCCCAACGGGGGGCGACTCCTACAATGAGCAGTTCTTC. The chain combines TRBV9 with TRBJ2-1; the D gene is possibly TRBD2 (7 bases). The CDR3 has 16 amino acids. Germline V gene data show CDR1 as SGDLS and CDR2 as YYNGEE. The V gene lost 4 bases and the J gene lost 0 bases, with 14 bases spanning the gap.

The chain recombines TRBV27 with TRBJ1-2, with D possibly matching TRBD1 (5 bases). Trimming cost V 2 bases and J 4 bases, with 17 bases left between them. Germline V gene data show CDR1 as MNHEY and CDR2 as SMNVEV (reference sequence). This CDR3 is 16 amino acids long. The CDR3 nucleotides are TGTGCCAGCAGTTTAGAGGCCCATCGACAGCTCTATGGCTACACCTTC. Amino acid sequence: CASSLEAHRQLYGYTF.

The chain employs TRBV6-5 and TRBJ1-4; D gene uncertain. V was trimmed by 0 bases and J by 8 bases, leaving 13 bases between them. Per the germline V gene, CDR1 is MNHEY and CDR2 is SVGAGI. There are 15 residues in the CDR3. The CDR3: CASSYSEGSGEKLFF. For the CDR3, the DNA is TGTGCCAGCAGTTACTCGGAGGGATCGGGCGAAAAACTGTTTTTT.

V usage is TRBV5-4 and J usage is TRBJ1-2, with TRBD1 identical over 11 bases. Germline CDR1 SGHNT, CDR2 YYREEE (reference sequence). V was clipped by 0 bases and J by 4 bases; unmatched bases: 5. The CDR3 is 16 amino acids. For the CDR3, the DNA is TGTGCCAGCAGCTTGGGGGGACAGGGGGTTAGCTATGGCTACACCTTC. Its translation: CASSLGGQGVSYGYTF. The complete variable domain, with remaining parts taken from reference TRBV5-4 and TRBJ1-2, reads ETGVTQSPTHLIKTRGQQVTLRCSSQSGHNTVSWYQQALGQGPQFIFQYYREEENGRGNFPPRFSGLQFPNYSSELNVNALELDDSALYLCASSLGGQGVSYGYTFGSGTRLTVV.

This chain links TRBV6-6 with TRBJ2-1; 10 bases align to TRBD2. The V gene's germline CDR1 is MNHNY and CDR2 SVGAGI (reference sequence). J lost 7 bases, V lost 6 bases, and 9 bases had no gene match. CDR3 length: 15 amino acids. The CDR3 DNA reads TGTGCCAGCAGCCAATCAAGCGGGAGGGCGAATGAGCAGTTCTTC. Its translation: CASSQSSGRANEQFF.

The chain has TRBV7-8 and TRBJ1-3; no clear D. Trimming left V 7 bases short and J 2 bases short, with 12 bases between. Germline CDR1 and CDR2: SGHVS and FQNEAQ. The length of the CDR3 is 14 residues. CDR3 in amino acids: CASNKGVAGNTIYF. As DNA, the CDR3 is TGTGCCAGCAACAAAGGAGTTGCTGGAAACACCATATATTTT.

The rearrangement joins TRBV6-1 to TRBJ1-1; a weak D match, TRBD1 (5 bases). The V end lost 4 bases, the J end lost 3 bases, and 21 bases lay between the germline ends. CDR3 length equals 17 residues. Germline loops: CDR1 MNHNS, CDR2 SASEGT. For the CDR3, the DNA is TGTGCCAGCAGTGGACGGGGGGAATCAACACCTTACACTGAAGCTTTCTTT. Its translation is CASSGRGESTPYTEAFF.

This sequence joins TRBV9 and TRBJ2-1; 9 bases agree with TRBD2. CDR1 is SGDLS and CDR2 is YYNGEE in the germline V gene. The CDR3 is 16 residues long. J gave up 7 bases and V 3 bases, and 11 bases lay outside the gene matches. The CDR3 spells CASSAPNTAGGNEQFF. The CDR3 DNA sequence: TGTGCCAGCAGCGCCCCGAATACGGCGGGGGGGAATGAGCAGTTCTTC.

The V call is TRBV5-4, the J call TRBJ1-6; 12 nucleotides agree with TRBD1. The CDR3 sequence is 15 residues long. Germline CDR1 reads SGHNT; CDR2 reads YYREEE (reference sequence). The trim removed 2 bases at V and 10 bases at J, leaving 4 bases unmatched. In DNA form, the CDR3 reads TGTGCCAGCAGCTTCCCGGGACAGGGGGCATCACCCCTCCACTTT. Amino acids: CASSFPGQGASPLHF.